The 19 T cell receptor beta chains listed next were all sequenced from one sample in a study of T cell changes during pregnancy in multiple sclerosis. Some clones are missing from TCRdb's copy, which holds only in-frame ones; the method was immunoSEQ multiplex PCR. The sample lists 60,000 to 70,000 clones, about nine tenths seen once, with roughly 1.4% in the top ten. The specimen comprised peripheral blood, sampled after pregnancy. Receptors were obtained from a female donor in good health, enrolled as a control in a pregnancy study.

V and J are TRBV7-2 and TRBJ1-2; maybe TRBD1 (6 bases). Germline assignment: CDR1 SGHTA and CDR2 FQGNSA. V was cut by 3 bases and J by 4 bases, with 12 bases left in between. This CDR3 is built from 14 residues. CDR3: CASSLRQDGYGYTF. The CDR3 nucleotides are TGTGCCAGCAGCTTGAGACAGGACGGCTATGGCTACACCTTC.

This chain links TRBV5-1 with TRBJ2-5, with a weak D call TRBD1 (6 bases). V was shortened by 7 bases and J by 4 bases, with 23 bases between the two germline ends. The germline V gene has CDR1 SGHRS and CDR2 YFSETQ. The CDR3 is 16 amino acids. Here the CDR3 reads CASRDTQGMVGETQYF. In DNA form, the CDR3 reads TGCGCCAGCCGAGACACGCAGGGGATGGTGGGAGAGACCCAGTACTTC.

V usage is TRBV6-5 and J usage is TRBJ2-5; D perhaps matches TRBD2 (5 bases). V shed 5 bases and J shed 4 bases, with 11 bases lying between them. Germline-derived CDR1 and CDR2 are MNHEY and SVGAGI. This CDR3 is 13 amino acids long. The CDR3 spells CASSPRERETQYF. The CDR3 coding sequence is TGTGCCAGCAGTCCACGGGAACGAGAGACCCAGTACTTC.

V gene TRBV5-3 combines with J gene TRBJ2-7, with 10 bases that match TRBD2. TRBV5-3 is annotated as an ORF whose role is uncertain. V trimming: 1 base; J trimming: 6 bases; junction bases outside the gene matches: 19. The CDR3 covers 19 residues. The CDR3 DNA reads TGTGCCAGAAGCTTGTCACAGGACTCCGGGACTAGCGATCTCTGCGAGCAGTACTTC. Translated: CARSLSQDSGTSDLCEQYF.

This clone has more than one count but fewer than ten. One junction end disagrees with the germline gene, perhaps due to a read error. This chain links TRBV30 with TRBJ2-2, with D maybe TRBD1 (6 bases). The CDR3 is 13 amino acids. Germline CDR1 reads GTSNPN; CDR2 reads SVGIG (reference sequence). CDR3 sequence reads: CAWSTGNAGELFF. The CDR3 coding sequence is TGTGCCTGGAGCACAGGGAACGCCGGGGAGCTGTTTTTT.

The V and J genes are TRBV16 and TRBJ2-7; D might be TRBD1 (6 bases). This CDR3 spans 15 amino acids. Trimming shortened V by 6 bases and J by 3 bases, and 18 bases separated the two germline ends. Germline CDR1 and CDR2: KGHSY and FQNENV. The CDR3 coding sequence is TGTGCCAGCAGTCCCCTCACAGGGAGACACTACGAGCAGTACTTC. Protein: CASSPLTGRHYEQYF.

This chain uses TRBV2 with TRBJ2-7, with a possible D match to TRBD1 (6 bases). The germline V and J ends were trimmed by 8 bases and 5 bases, with 16 bases remaining between them. This CDR3 contains 13 residues. The V gene's germline CDR1 is SNHLY and CDR2 FYNNEI. The CDR3 region has the DNA TGTGCCAGCCAATACAGGGCGTCCGACGAGCAGTACTTC. It is translated as CASQYRASDEQYF.

The rearrangement links TRBV7-8 to TRBJ1-2, with 7 bases identical to TRBD1. From germline, CDR1 is SGHVS and CDR2 FQNEAQ. The V and J ends lost 4 bases and 5 bases, in that order; junction bases with no gene match: 7. The CDR3 is 14 residues long. The CDR3 nucleotides read TGTGCCAGCAGCTCCCGGACAGGAGGGTATGGCTACACCTTC. Protein: CASSSRTGGYGYTF.

The V call is TRBV9, the J call TRBJ2-1; TRBD2 matches 13 bases. The CDR3 is made up of 16 amino acids. Trimming at V came to 0 bases and at J to 6 bases, leaving 3 bases not matched to a gene. Germline loops: CDR1 SGDLS, CDR2 YYNGEE. As DNA, the CDR3 is TGTGCCAGCAGCGTAGCGGGACTAGCGGGGACCAATGAGCAGTTCTTC. It translates to CASSVAGLAGTNEQFF.

The CDR3 nucleotides are TGTGCCAGCTCACCATCAGGGTTGAATGAGCAGTTCTTC. Translated: CASSPSGLNEQFF. This chain uses TRBV18 with TRBJ2-1, with a weak D call TRBD1 (5 bases). Germline CDR1 and CDR2: KGHSH and LQKENI. This CDR3 has 13 residues. V lost 2 bases, J lost 7 bases, and 9 bases lay in between.

This rearrangement joins TRBV7-9 to TRBJ1-1; D is possibly TRBD1 (5 bases). CDR1 is SEHNR, CDR2 FQNEAQ, per germline (reference sequence). V lost 3 bases and J 4 bases, leaving 15 bases between the germline ends. The length of the CDR3 is 15 residues. CDR3 bases: TGTGCCAGCAGCTTGGGGGGGAGCAGGGCCACTGAAGCTTTCTTT. It translates to CASSLGGSRATEAFF.

This chain joins TRBV11-2 and TRBJ1-6; D unclear. The ends were cut back, 10 bases at V and 8 bases at J, with 12 bases in the middle. Germline V CDR1 and CDR2: SGHAT, FQNNGV. This CDR3 spans 12 amino acids. The CDR3 protein is CATGERDSPLHF. The CDR3 bases are TGTGCCACCGGGGAGCGGGATTCACCCCTCCACTTT.

The rearrangement links TRBV10-3 to TRBJ1-1; 8 bases fit TRBD1. Per the germline V gene, CDR1 is ENHRY and CDR2 is SYGVKD. The J segment lost 0 bases and the V segment lost 10 bases, leaving 4 bases of the junction unmatched. This CDR3 has 13 amino acids. The CDR3: CATRQGLNTEAFF. The CDR3, as DNA: TGTGCCACCAGACAGGGGTTGAACACTGAAGCTTTCTTT.

The rearrangement uses TRBV6-4 and TRBJ1-1; D perhaps matches TRBD1 (6 bases). Germline lookup yields CDR1 MRHNA and CDR2 SNTAGT. V was clipped by 0 bases and J by 6 bases, with 11 bases between them. CDR3 size: 14 residues. The CDR3 loop is CASSDSMSGAEAFF. The CDR3 nucleotides read TGTGCCAGCAGTGACTCGATGTCAGGGGCTGAAGCTTTCTTT.

V usage is TRBV5-6 and J usage is TRBJ2-5; 7 bases are a match to TRBD2. The junction had 5 bases not matched to a gene; V was cut back by 4 bases and J by 5 bases. From germline, CDR1 is SGHDT and CDR2 YYEEEE. This CDR3 has 13 residues. The CDR3 reads CASSPQGGETQYF. In nucleotides, the CDR3 is TGTGCCAGCAGCCCCCAGGGAGGGGAGACCCAGTACTTC. Full variable domain (missing parts from reference TRBV5-6 and TRBJ2-5): DAGVTQSPTHLIKTRGQQVTLRCSPKSGHDTVSWYQQALGQGPQFIFQYYEEEERQRGNFPDRFSGHQFPNYSSELNVNALLLGDSALYLCASSPQGGETQYFGPGTRLLVL.

This chain joins TRBV2 and TRBJ1-5; 7 bases align to TRBD1. With 7 bases clipped from V and 2 bases from J, the junction kept 8 bases outside the gene matches. Germline CDR1 is SNHLY and CDR2 is FYNNEI. The CDR3 extends over 15 amino acids. In DNA, the CDR3 is TGTGCCAGCACCGCACAGGGGATCGGCAATCAGCCCCAGCATTTT. Translation gives CASTAQGIGNQPQHF.

The chain is built from TRBV7-2 and TRBJ1-4; no definite D call. CDR1 and CDR2 (germline): SGHTA, FQGNSA. V was shortened by 5 bases and J by 6 bases, with 19 bases between the two germline ends. There are 16 residues in the CDR3. The CDR3 here is CASSPRTELGDEKLFF. CDR3 in DNA: TGTGCCAGCAGCCCCAGGACGGAACTAGGAGATGAAAAACTGTTTTTT.

The chain carries TRBV27 and TRBJ2-5; D might be TRBD1 (6 bases). The CDR3 covers 15 residues. CDR1 and CDR2 from the germline V gene are MNHEY and SMNVEV (reference sequence). V dropped 5 bases and J dropped 1 base, with 14 bases sitting between them. The CDR3 sequence: CASSHLPGVQETQYF. The CDR3, as DNA: TGTGCCAGCAGTCACCTCCCAGGGGTCCAAGAGACCCAGTACTTC.

CDR3 nucleotide sequence: TGTGCCAGTACCTCGGGCGCAGGGGGGACTGAAGCTTTCTTT. Translation: CASTSGAGGTEAFF. This chain uses TRBV19 with TRBJ1-1; 7 bases are shared with TRBD1. The V gene end was trimmed by 7 bases and the J gene end by 5 bases; junction bases not matched to a gene: 10. The germline V gene encodes CDR1 LNHDA and CDR2 SQIVND (reference sequence). The CDR3 spans 14 residues.